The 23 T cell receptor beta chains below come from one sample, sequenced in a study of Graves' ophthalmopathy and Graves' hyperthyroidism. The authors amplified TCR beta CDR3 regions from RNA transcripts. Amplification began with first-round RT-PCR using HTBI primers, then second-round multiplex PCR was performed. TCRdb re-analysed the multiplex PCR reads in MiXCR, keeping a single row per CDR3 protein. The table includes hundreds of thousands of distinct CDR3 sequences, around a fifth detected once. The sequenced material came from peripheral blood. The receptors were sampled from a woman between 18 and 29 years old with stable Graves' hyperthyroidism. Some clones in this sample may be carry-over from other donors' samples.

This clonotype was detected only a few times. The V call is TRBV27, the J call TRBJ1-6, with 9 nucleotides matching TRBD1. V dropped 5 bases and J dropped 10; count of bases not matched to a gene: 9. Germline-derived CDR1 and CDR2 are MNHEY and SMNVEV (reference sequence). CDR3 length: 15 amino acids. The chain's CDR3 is CASSPGGQGISPLHF. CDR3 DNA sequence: TGTGCCAGCAGTCCCGGAGGACAGGGGATATCACCCCTCCACTTT.

The CDR3 spells CASSYSTAIYSNQPQHF. The DNA for the CDR3 is TGTGCCAGCAGTTACTCGACAGCAATCTATAGCAATCAGCCCCAGCATTTT. This chain connects TRBV6-2 or TRBV6-3 to TRBJ1-5, with TRBD1 as a possible D gene (5 bases). The CDR3 is 17 amino acids. V dropped 0 bases and J dropped 0 bases, with 12 bases sitting between them. Germline CDR1 reads MNHEY; CDR2 reads SVGEGT.

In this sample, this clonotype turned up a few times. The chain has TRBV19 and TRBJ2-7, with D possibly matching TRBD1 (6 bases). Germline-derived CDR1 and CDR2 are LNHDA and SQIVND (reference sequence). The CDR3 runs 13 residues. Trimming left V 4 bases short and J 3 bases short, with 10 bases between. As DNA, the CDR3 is TGTGCCAGTAGTAACCGACAGGACTACGAGCAGTACTTC. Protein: CASSNRQDYEQYF.

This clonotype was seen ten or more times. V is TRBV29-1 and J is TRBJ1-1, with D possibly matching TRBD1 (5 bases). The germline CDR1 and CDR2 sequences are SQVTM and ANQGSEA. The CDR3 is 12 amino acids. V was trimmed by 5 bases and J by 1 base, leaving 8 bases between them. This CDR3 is CSVRGQNTEAFF. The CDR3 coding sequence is TGCAGCGTTAGGGGCCAGAACACTGAAGCTTTCTTT.

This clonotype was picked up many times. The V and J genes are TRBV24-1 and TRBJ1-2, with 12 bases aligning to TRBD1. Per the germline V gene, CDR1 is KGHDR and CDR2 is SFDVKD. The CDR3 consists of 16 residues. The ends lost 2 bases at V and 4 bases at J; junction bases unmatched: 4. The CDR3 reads CATSDSGTGGSYGYTF. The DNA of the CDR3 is TGTGCCACCAGTGATTCCGGGACAGGGGGCAGCTATGGCTACACCTTC.

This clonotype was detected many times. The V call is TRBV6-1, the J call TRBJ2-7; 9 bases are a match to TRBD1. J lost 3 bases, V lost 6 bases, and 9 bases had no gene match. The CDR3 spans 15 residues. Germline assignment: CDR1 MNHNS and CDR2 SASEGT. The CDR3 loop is CASRAGTGLYYEQYF. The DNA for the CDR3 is TGTGCCAGCAGGGCCGGGACAGGGCTCTACTACGAGCAGTACTTC.

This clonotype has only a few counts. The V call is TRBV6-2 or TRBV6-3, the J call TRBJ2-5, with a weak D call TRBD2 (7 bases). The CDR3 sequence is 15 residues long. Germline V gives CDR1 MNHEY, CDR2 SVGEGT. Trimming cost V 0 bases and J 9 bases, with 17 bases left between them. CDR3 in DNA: TGTGCCAGCAGTTACTCGGGGGGGGGCCCAAGGTCCCAGTACTTC. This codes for CASSYSGGGPRSQYF.

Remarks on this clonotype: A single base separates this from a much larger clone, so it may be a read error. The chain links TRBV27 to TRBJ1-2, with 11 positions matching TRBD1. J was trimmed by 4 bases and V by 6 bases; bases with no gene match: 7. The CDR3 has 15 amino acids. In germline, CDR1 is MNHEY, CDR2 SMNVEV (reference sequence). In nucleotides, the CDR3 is TGTGCCAGCAGGGACAGGGGGCTTTGTAGCTATGGCTACACCTTC. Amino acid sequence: CASRDRGLCSYGYTF.

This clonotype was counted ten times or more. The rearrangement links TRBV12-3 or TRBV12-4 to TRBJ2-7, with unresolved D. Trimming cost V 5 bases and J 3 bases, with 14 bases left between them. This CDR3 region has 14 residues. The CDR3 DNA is TGTGCCAGCAGTCCAGACGGAGTAGGCTACGAGCAGTACTTC. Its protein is CASSPDGVGYEQYF.

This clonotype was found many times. CDR3 loop: CASSQDADGSNQPQHF. The CDR3 DNA is TGCGCCAGCAGCCAAGATGCTGACGGAAGCAATCAGCCCCAGCATTTT. The chain combines TRBV4-1 with TRBJ1-5; D unclear. CDR3 length equals 16 residues. Germline CDR1 and CDR2: MGHRA and YSYEKL. Trimming removed 0 bases from V and 1 base from J, with 10 bases in between.

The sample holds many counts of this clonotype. The CDR3 nucleotides read TGTGCCAGCCGTAAGGACAGAGCTAACTATGGCTACACCTTC. Its protein product is CASRKDRANYGYTF. This sequence joins TRBV2 and TRBJ1-2, with D possibly TRBD1 on 6 matching bases. V was pared by 8 bases and J by 0 bases, with 13 bases between. CDR1 SNHLY and CDR2 FYNNEI come from the germline V gene. The CDR3 is 14 residues long.

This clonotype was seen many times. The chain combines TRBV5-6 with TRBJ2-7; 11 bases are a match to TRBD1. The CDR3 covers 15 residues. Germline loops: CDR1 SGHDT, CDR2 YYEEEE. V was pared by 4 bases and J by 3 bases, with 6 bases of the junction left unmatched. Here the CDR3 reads CASSLTGTGGYEQYF. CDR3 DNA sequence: TGTGCCAGCAGCCTCACCGGGACAGGGGGCTACGAGCAGTACTTC.

CDR3 protein: CASSRRDYSSDTQYF. The DNA of the CDR3 is TGTGCCAGCAGCCGCCGGGACTATTCATCGGATACGCAGTATTTT. The chain links TRBV3-1 to TRBJ2-3; 7 bases line up with TRBD2. Germline values: CDR1 LGHDT, CDR2 YNNKEL (reference sequence). J lost 6 bases, V lost 4 bases, and 10 bases had no gene match. This CDR3 comprises 15 residues.

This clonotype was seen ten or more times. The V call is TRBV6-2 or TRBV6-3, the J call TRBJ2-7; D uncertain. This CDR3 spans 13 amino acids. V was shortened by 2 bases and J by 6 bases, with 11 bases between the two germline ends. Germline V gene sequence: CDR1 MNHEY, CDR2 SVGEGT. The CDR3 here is CASSYPVASEQYF. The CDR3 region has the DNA TGTGCCAGCAGTTACCCTGTCGCGTCCGAGCAGTACTTC.

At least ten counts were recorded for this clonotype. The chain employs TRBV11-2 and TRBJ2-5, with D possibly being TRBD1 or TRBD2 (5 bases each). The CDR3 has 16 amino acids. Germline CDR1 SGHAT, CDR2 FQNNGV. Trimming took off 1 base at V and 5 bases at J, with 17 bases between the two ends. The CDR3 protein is CASSLVVARGVETQYF. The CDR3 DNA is TGTGCCAGCAGCTTAGTGGTTGCCCGAGGGGTTGAGACCCAGTACTTC.

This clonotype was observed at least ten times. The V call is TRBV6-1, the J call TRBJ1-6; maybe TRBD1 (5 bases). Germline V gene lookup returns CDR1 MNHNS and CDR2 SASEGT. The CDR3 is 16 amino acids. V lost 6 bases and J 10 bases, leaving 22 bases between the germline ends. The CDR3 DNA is TGTGCCAGCAGCCCCGAACGCCGGGACCGCGGGTCACCCCTCCACTTT. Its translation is CASSPERRDRGSPLHF.

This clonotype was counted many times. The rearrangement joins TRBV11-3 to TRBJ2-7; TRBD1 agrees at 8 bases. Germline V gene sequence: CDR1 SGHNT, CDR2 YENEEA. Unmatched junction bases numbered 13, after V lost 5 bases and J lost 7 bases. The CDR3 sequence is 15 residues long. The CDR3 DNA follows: TGTGCCAGCAGCCCCGGACAGGGTACGGTCTCGGAGCAGTACTTC. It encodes CASSPGQGTVSEQYF.

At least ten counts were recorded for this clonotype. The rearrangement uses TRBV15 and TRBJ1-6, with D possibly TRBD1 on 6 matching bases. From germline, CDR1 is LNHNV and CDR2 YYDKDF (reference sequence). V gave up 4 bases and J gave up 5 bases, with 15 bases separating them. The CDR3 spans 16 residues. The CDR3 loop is CATSNDRPADNSPLHF. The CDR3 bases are TGTGCCACCAGCAATGACAGGCCCGCGGATAATTCACCCCTCCACTTT.

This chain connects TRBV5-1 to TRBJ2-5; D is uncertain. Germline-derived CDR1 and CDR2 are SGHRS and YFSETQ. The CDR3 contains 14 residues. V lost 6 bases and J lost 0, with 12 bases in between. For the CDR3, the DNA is TGCGCCAGCAATAAGGGCAGTAACCAAGAGACCCAGTACTTC. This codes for CASNKGSNQETQYF.

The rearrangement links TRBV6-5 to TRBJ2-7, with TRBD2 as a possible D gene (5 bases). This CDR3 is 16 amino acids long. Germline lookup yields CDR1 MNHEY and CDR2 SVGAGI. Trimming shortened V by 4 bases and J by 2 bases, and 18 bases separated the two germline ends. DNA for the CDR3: TGTGCCAGCAGTTTTAGTTTTGCGGGCCCTACCTACGAGCAGTACTTC. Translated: CASSFSFAGPTYEQYF.

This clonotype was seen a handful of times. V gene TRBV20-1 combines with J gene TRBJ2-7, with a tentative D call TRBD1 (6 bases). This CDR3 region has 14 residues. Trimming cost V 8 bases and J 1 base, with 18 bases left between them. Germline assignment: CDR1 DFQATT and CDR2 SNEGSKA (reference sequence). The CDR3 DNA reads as TGCAGTACCCCGCGGCAGGGGTTGTCCTACGAGCAGTACTTC. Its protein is CSTPRQGLSYEQYF.

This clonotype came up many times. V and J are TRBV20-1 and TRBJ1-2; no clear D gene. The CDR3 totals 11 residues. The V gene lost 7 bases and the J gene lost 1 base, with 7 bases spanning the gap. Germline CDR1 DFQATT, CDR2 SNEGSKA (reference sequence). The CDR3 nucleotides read TGCAGTGGCTGGAGTAACTATGGCTACACCTTC. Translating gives CSGWSNYGYTF.

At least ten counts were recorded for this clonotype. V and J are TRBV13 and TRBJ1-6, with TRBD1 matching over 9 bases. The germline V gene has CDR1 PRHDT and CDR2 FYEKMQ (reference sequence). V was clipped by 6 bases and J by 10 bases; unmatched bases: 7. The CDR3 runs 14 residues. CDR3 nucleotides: TGTGCCAGCAGGTTGGGACAGGGAGGATCACCCCTCCACTTT. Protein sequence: CASRLGQGGSPLHF.